A single sample is the source of the 12 T cell receptor beta chains below, sequenced in a study of blood T cells in healthy people across ages. PCR was performed a second time for about 6 to 12 cycles using a sample-barcoded 5' primer and a J-beta primer mix. Using its own MiXCR run on the 5' RACE reads, TCRdb lists one record per CDR3 protein. The table lists hundreds of thousands of distinct CDR3 sequences, about 42% of them singletons, with around 21% in the top ten. Sequencing input: blood. These receptors were collected from a man between 60 and 75 years old in good health.

This clonotype was counted between two and nine times. The chain recombines TRBV28 with TRBJ2-7; TRBD2 is a possible D gene (6 bases). V was pared by 6 bases and J by 3 bases, with 12 bases between. Germline V gives CDR1 MDHEN, CDR2 SYDVKM. The CDR3 consists of 13 residues. In nucleotides, the CDR3 is TGTGCCAGCAGGGGAGCGGGTTTCTACGAGCAGTACTTC. Translation gives CASRGAGFYEQYF.

This sequence joins TRBV4-3 and TRBJ2-5; either TRBD1 or TRBD2 may fit D (5 bases each). CDR1 LGHNA and CDR2 YSLEER come from the germline V gene. V lost 4 bases and J 6 bases, leaving 15 bases between the germline ends. CDR3 length: 14 residues. CDR3 sequence (DNA): TGCGCCAGCAGCCTCACCGGGACGCAAAAGACCCAGTACTTC. It translates to CASSLTGTQKTQYF.

This clonotype was observed once. This rearrangement joins TRBV5-1 to TRBJ1-3; 7 bases are a match to TRBD1. CDR1 SGHRS and CDR2 YFSETQ come from the germline V gene. J lost 4 bases, V lost 1 base, and 14 bases had no gene match. This CDR3 spans 18 amino acids. The CDR3 reads CASSLNQVTGSNGNTIYF. CDR3 in DNA: TGCGCCAGCAGCTTGAACCAGGTGACAGGGTCTAACGGAAACACCATATATTTT.

The sample holds one count of this clonotype. V is TRBV28 and J is TRBJ2-3; 10 bases map to TRBD1. This CDR3 has 21 residues. Germline assignment: CDR1 MDHEN and CDR2 SYDVKM. V lost 2 bases, J lost 0 bases, and 17 bases stayed unmatched. This chain's CDR3 is CASSLGFFRDRGKESTDTQYF. In nucleotides, the CDR3 is TGTGCCAGCAGTTTAGGCTTTTTTCGGGACAGGGGAAAAGAAAGCACAGATACGCAGTATTTT.

The rearrangement joins TRBV12-3 or TRBV12-4 to TRBJ2-4; D gene ambiguous. The J call may not be correct, given that the DNA end is closer to TRBJ2-7. The CDR3 has 11 residues. CDR3: CASGRAYEQYF. The DNA for the CDR3 is TGTGCCAGCGGTCGAGCCTACGAGCAGTACTTC.

The chain joins TRBV13 to TRBJ2-1; D possibly uses TRBD1 or TRBD2 (6 bases each). The V end lost 0 bases, the J end lost 9 bases, and 21 bases lay between the germline ends. The CDR3 runs to 17 residues. CDR1 and CDR2 from the germline V gene are PRHDT and FYEKMQ (reference sequence). CDR3 residues: CASSLGGGRRGPSEQFF. DNA for the CDR3: TGTGCCAGCAGCTTAGGAGGGGGAAGACGGGGGCCGAGTGAGCAGTTCTTC.

The chain couples TRBV11-3 to TRBJ2-7; D uncertain. The CDR3 length is 13 residues. V lost 2 bases, J lost 3 bases, and 8 bases lay in between. Germline assignment: CDR1 SGHNT and CDR2 YENEEA. CDR3 DNA sequence: TGTGCCAGCAGCTTAAGGGCTGGCTACGAGCAGTACTTC. This translates into CASSLRAGYEQYF.

The table lists this clonotype with many counts. This sequence joins TRBV29-1 and TRBJ2-7; unclear D gene. V was shortened by 7 bases and J by 6 bases, with 13 bases between the two germline ends. The CDR3 is made up of 11 amino acids. CDR1 and CDR2 (germline): SQVTM, ANQGSEA. As DNA, the CDR3 is TGCAGCGGGATCCTAAGTACCGAGCAGTACTTC. Encoded protein: CSGILSTEQYF.

The rearrangement links TRBV20-1 to TRBJ2-7, with 8 bases matching TRBD2. The germline gives CDR1 DFQATT, CDR2 SNEGSKA (reference sequence). Losses at the gene ends were 7 bases for V and 3 bases for J; bases not matched to a gene: 11. The CDR3 sequence is 14 residues long. The chain's CDR3 is CSVKSGTRDYEQYF. The CDR3 region has the DNA TGCAGTGTTAAGTCCGGGACTAGAGACTACGAGCAGTACTTC.

This clonotype was recorded a few times. CDR3 DNA: TGCAGCGTAGGACAGGGTAGCTATGGCTACACCTTC. Protein sequence: CSVGQGSYGYTF. The gene calls are TRBV29-1 and TRBJ1-2, with TRBD1 identical over 8 bases. Trimming took 6 bases from V and 4 from J; bases not matched to a gene: 4. Germline CDR1 and CDR2: SQVTM and ANQGSEA. There are 12 residues in the CDR3.

A few counts support this clonotype. The V and J genes are TRBV20-1 and TRBJ1-2; D is unresolved. CDR1 DFQATT and CDR2 SNEGSKA come from the germline V gene (reference sequence). Trimming left V 6 bases short and J 7 bases short, with 12 bases between. The CDR3 covers 11 residues. This chain's CDR3 is CSAPSNLGYTF. The CDR3 nucleotides read TGCAGTGCCCCCTCCAACCTTGGCTACACCTTC.

This rearrangement joins TRBV4-1 to TRBJ2-3; tentative D call: TRBD1 (5 bases). The CDR3 spans 16 residues. V was cut by 6 bases and J by 0 bases, with 16 bases left in between. From germline, CDR1 is MGHRA and CDR2 YSYEKL. The CDR3 spells CASSPTETVSTDTQYF. CDR3 coding DNA: TGCGCCAGCAGTCCGACCGAGACAGTTAGCACAGATACGCAGTATTTT.